This T cell receptor (beta chain) emerged from a study of Graves' ophthalmopathy and Graves' hyperthyroidism. In the study overall: Investigators collected peripheral blood at initial diagnosis, before any treatment was given.

Orbital computed tomography, thyroid ultrasound, TRAb, serum thyroxine and clinical symptoms formed the basis of diagnosis. A volume of 10 ml of fresh peripheral blood supplied the PBMCs. Amplification from RNA transcripts yielded the TCR beta CDR3 regions. RT-PCR with HTBI primers came first, then second-round multiplex PCR. TCRdb recomputed calls from the multiplex PCR reads with MiXCR, one row per CDR3 protein. Here the sample spans some 240,000 distinct CDR3 sequences, around 45% being singletons. Germline lookup yields CDR1 KGHDR and CDR2 SFDVKD. With 3 bases clipped from V and 2 bases from J, the junction kept 6 bases outside the gene matches. This CDR3 contains 16 residues. This clonotype turned up a few times.

The sample was peripheral blood. The rearrangement links TRBV24-1 to TRBJ2-5, with TRBD2 identical over 9 bases. The TCR was taken from an adult man with Graves' ophthalmopathy. CDR3 in DNA: TGTGCCACCAGTGATCCGCGGACTAGCGAACAAGAGACCCAGTACTTC. Translating it yields CATSDPRTSEQETQYF.